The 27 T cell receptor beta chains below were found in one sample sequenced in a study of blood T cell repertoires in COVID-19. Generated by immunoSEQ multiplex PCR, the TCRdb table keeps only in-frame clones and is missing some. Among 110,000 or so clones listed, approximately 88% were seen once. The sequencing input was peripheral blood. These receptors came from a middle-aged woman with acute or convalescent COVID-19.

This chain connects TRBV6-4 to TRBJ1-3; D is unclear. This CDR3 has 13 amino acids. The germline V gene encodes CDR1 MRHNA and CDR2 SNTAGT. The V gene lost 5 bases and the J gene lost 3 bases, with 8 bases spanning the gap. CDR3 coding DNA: TGTGCCAGCAGTTCAGAAGTTGGAAACACCATATATTTT. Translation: CASSSEVGNTIYF.

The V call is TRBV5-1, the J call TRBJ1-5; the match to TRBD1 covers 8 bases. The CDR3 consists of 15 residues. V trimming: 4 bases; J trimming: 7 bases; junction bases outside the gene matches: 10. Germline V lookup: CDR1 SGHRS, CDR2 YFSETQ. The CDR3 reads CASSIDRGEGQPQHF. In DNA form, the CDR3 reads TGCGCCAGCAGCATCGACAGGGGAGAGGGACAGCCCCAGCATTTT. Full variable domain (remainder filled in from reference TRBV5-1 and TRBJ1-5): KAGVTQTPRYLIKTRGQQVTLSCSPISGHRSVSWYQQTPGQGLQFLFEYFSETQRNKGNFPGRFSGRQFSNSRSEMNVSTLELGDSALYLCASSIDRGEGQPQHFGDGTRLSIL.

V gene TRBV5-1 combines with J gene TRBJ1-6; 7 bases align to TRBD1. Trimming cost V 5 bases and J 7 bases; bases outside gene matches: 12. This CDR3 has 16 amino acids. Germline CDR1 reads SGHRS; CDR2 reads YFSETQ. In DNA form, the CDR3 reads TGCGCCAGCAGAACATTCCCAACAGGGGCGAATTCACCCCTCCACTTT. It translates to CASRTFPTGANSPLHF.

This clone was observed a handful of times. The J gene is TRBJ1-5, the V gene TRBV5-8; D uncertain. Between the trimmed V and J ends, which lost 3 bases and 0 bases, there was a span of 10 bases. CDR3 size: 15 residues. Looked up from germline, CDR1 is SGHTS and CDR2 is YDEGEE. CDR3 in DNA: TGTGCCAGCAGCTACCGACACCTTAGCAATCAGCCCCAGCATTTT. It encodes CASSYRHLSNQPQHF.

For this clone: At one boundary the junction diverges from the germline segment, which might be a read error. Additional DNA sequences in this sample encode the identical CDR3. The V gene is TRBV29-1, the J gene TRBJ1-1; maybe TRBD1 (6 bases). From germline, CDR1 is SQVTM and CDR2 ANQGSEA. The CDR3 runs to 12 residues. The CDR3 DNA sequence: TGCAGCGTTGTATGGGGGGGCACTGAGGCTTTCTTT. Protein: CSVVWGGTEAFF.

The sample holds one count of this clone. The CDR3 spells CASSAILAGGAKNIQYF. As DNA, the CDR3 is TGTGCCAGCAGCGCGATCCTAGCGGGGGGAGCCAAAAACATTCAGTACTTC. The chain is built from TRBV5-6 and TRBJ2-4, with TRBD2 identical over 11 bases. With 4 bases clipped from V and 0 bases from J, the junction kept 6 bases outside the gene matches. Germline CDR1 SGHDT, CDR2 YYEEEE. This CDR3 is built from 17 residues.

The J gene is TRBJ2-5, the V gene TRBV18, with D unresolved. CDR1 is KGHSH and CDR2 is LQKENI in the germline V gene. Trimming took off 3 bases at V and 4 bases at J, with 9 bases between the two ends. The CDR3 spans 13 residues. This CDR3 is CASSPGVRETQYF. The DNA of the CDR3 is TGTGCCAGCTCACCCGGAGTCCGAGAGACCCAGTACTTC.

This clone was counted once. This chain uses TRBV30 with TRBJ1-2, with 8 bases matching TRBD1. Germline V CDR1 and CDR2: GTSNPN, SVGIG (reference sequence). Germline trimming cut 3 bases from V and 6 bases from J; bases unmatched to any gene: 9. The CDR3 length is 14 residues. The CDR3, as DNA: TGTGCCTGGAGCGAGCAGGGGGCGGCCGATGGCTACACCTTC. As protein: CAWSEQGAADGYTF.

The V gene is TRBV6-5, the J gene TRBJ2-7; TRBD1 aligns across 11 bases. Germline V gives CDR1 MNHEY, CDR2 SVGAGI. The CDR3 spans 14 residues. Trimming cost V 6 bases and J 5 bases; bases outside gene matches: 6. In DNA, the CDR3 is TGTGCCAGCAGGGGTGGACAGGGGGCCCACGAGCAGTACTTC. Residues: CASRGGQGAHEQYF.

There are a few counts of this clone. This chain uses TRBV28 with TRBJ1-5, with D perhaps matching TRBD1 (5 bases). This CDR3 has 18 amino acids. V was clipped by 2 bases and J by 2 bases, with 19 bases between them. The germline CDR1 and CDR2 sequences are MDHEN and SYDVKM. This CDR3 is CASSLVPSGQGGNQPQHF. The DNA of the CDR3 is TGTGCCAGCAGTTTAGTCCCGAGTGGGCAGGGTGGCAATCAGCCCCAGCATTTT.

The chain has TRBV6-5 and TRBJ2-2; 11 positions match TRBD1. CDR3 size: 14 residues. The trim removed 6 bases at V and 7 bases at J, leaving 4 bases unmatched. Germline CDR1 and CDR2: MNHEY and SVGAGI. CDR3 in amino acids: CASRGTGGYGELFF. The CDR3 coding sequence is TGTGCCAGCAGGGGGACAGGGGGGTACGGGGAGCTGTTTTTT.

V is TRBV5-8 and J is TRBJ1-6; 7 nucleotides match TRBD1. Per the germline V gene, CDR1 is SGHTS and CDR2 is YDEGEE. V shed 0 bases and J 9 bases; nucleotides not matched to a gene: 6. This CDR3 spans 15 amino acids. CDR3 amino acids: CASSLEGGKSSPLHF. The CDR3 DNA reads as TGTGCCAGCAGCTTGGAAGGGGGCAAGAGTTCACCCCTCCACTTT.

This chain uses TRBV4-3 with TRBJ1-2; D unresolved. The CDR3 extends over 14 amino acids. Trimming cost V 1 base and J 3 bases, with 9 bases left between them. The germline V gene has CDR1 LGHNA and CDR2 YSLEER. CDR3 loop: CASSQGGAYYGYTF. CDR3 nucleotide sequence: TGCGCCAGCAGCCAAGGAGGAGCTTACTATGGCTACACCTTC.

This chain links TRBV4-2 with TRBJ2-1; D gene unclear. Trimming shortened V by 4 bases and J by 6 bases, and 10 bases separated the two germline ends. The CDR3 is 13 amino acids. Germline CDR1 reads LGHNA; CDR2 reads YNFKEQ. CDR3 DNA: TGTGCCAGCAGCCCTCAACTACTCAATGAGCAGTTCTTC. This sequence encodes CASSPQLLNEQFF.

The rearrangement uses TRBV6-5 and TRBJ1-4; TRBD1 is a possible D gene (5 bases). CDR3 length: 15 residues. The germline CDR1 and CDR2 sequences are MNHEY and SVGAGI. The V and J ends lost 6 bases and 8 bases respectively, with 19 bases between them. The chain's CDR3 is CASSSGRQLLEKLFF. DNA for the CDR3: TGTGCCAGCAGCTCCGGACGACAGCTCTTGGAAAAACTGTTTTTT.

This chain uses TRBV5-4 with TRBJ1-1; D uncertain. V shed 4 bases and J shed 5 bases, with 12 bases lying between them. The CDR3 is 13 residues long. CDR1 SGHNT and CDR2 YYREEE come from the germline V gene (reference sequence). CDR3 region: CASSLAQDTEAFF. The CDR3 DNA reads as TGTGCCAGCAGCCTGGCACAAGATACTGAAGCTTTCTTT.

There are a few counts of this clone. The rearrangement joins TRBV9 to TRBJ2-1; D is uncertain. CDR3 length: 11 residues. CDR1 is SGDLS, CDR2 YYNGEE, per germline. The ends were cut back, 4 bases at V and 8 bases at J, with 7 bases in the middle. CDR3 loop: CASSTTDEQFF. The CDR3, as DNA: TGTGCCAGCAGCACAACCGATGAGCAGTTCTTC.

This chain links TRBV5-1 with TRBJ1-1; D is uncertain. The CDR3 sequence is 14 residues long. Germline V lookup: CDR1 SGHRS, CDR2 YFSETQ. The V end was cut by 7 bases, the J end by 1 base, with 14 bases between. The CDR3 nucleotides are TGCGCCAGCGGCGGAGGGAGGACGAACACTGAAGCTTTCTTT. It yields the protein CASGGGRTNTEAFF.

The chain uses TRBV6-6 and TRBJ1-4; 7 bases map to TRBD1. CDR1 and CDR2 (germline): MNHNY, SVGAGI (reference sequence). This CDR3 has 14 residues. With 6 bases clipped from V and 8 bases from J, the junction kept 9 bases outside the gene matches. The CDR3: CASRTGINVEKLFF. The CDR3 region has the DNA TGTGCCAGCAGGACAGGGATTAATGTGGAAAAACTGTTTTTT.

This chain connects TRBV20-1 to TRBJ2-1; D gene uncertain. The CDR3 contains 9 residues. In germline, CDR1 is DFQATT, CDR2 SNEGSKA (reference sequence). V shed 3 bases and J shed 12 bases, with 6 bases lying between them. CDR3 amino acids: CSASPGQFF. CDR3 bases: TGCAGTGCTAGCCCGGGGCAGTTCTTC.

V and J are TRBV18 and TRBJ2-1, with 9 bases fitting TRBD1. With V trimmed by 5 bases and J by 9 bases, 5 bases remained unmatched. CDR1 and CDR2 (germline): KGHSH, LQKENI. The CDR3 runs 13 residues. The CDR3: CASSLQGAGEQFF. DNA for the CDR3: TGTGCCAGCTCATTACAGGGGGCCGGTGAGCAGTTCTTC.

This CDR3 reads CASSPGTEKLFF. The CDR3 DNA follows: TGTGCCAGCTCACCCGGGACAGAAAAACTGTTTTTT. The V gene is TRBV18, the J gene TRBJ1-4; tentative D call: TRBD1 (6 bases). In germline, CDR1 is KGHSH, CDR2 LQKENI. The CDR3 sequence is 12 residues long. V was shortened by 3 bases and J by 8 bases, with 7 bases between the two germline ends.

Here the CDR3 DNA reads TGTGCCAGCTCACCACCTAGCGGGGGGAGCACAGATACGCAGTATTTT. Translation: CASSPPSGGSTDTQYF. This chain uses TRBV18 with TRBJ2-3; TRBD2 agrees at 10 bases. The CDR3 loop spans 16 amino acids. Germline CDR1 and CDR2: KGHSH and LQKENI. V lost 0 bases to trimming and J lost 0 bases; unmatched junction nucleotides: 0.

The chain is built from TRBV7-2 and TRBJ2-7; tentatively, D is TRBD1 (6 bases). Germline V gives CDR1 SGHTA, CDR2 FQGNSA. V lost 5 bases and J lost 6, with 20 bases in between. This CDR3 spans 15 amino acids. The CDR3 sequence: CASSAGAGNLGEQYF. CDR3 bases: TGTGCCAGCAGCGCAGGGGCAGGGAATTTGGGCGAGCAGTACTTC.

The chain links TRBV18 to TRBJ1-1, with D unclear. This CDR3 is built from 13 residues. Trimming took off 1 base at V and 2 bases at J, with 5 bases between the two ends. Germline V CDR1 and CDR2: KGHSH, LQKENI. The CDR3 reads CASSPRANTEAFF. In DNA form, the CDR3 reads TGTGCCAGCTCACCACGGGCCAACACTGAAGCTTTCTTT.

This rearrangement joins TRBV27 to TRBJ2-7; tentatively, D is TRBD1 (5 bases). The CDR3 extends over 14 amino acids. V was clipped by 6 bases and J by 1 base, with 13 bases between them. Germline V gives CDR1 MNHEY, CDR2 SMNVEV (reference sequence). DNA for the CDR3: TGTGCCAGCAGGCAGGGCAGGGCTTCCTACGAGCAGTACTTC. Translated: CASRQGRASYEQYF.

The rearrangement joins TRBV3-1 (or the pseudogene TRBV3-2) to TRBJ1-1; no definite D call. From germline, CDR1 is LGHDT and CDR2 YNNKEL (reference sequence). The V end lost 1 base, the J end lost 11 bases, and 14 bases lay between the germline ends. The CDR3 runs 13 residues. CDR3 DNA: TGTGCCAGCAGCCAAGGGAGGACTCCGAGGGCTTTCTTT. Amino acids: CASSQGRTPRAFF.